This entry lists 8 T cell receptor beta chains sequenced from one sample in a study of blood T cell repertoires in COVID-19 (dated by TCRdb to the early 2020s). Library prep was done by the immunoSEQ multiplex PCR assay. Held by TCRdb, this immuneACCESS table contains in-frame sequences only and omits some clones. Under half of the omission traces to an unresolved V gene where checked; the cause of the rest is unknown. A total of about 120,000 clones appear in this sample, about nine tenths of them only once. The ten most abundant clones make up approximately 1.7% of the sample. The sequenced material came from peripheral blood. The origin of the receptors is a human donor with active COVID-19. The donor label of this sample is uncertain.

The chain links TRBV5-1 to TRBJ2-5, with a possible D match to TRBD2 (5 bases). Germline-derived CDR1 and CDR2 are SGHRS and YFSETQ. The CDR3 has 18 residues. The V end was cut by 4 bases, the J end by 2 bases, with 24 bases between. The CDR3 region has the DNA TGCGCCAGCAGCGAGCCATGGGGTTTGGGAGCGCAGCAAGAGACCCAGTACTTC. Protein: CASSEPWGLGAQQETQYF.

This clone was detected only once. J is TRBJ1-2 and V is TRBV2; 11 nucleotides agree with TRBD1. The CDR3 sequence is 16 residues long. Germline trimming cut 7 bases from V and 6 bases from J; bases unmatched to any gene: 13. From germline, CDR1 is SNHLY and CDR2 FYNNEI. DNA for the CDR3: TGTGCCAGCACCCTTACTACCGGGACAGGGGGGGATGGCTACACCTTC. It yields the protein CASTLTTGTGGDGYTF.

The chain couples TRBV5-1 to TRBJ2-5; TRBD2 agrees at 13 bases. The germline V gene has CDR1 SGHRS and CDR2 YFSETQ. V was clipped by 4 bases and J by 5 bases; unmatched bases: 8. This CDR3 has 16 amino acids. The CDR3 spells CASSIRTSGGVETQYF. The DNA for the CDR3 is TGCGCCAGCAGCATACGGACTAGCGGGGGAGTGGAGACCCAGTACTTC.

This chain links TRBV21-1 with TRBJ2-1; TRBD2, the table's D call, was not compared with the DNA. TRBV21-1 is a pseudogene segment. The CDR3 consists of 13 residues. CDR3 DNA sequence: TGTGCCAGCAGCAATGCGGGGTACAATGAGCAGTTCTTC. Protein sequence: CASSNAGYNEQFF.

The V call is TRBV19, the J call TRBJ2-5; the match to TRBD2 covers 9 bases. The CDR3 totals 14 residues. Per the germline V gene, CDR1 is LNHDA and CDR2 is SQIVND (reference sequence). Germline trimming cut 5 bases from V and 2 bases from J; bases unmatched to any gene: 3. The CDR3 bases are TGTGCCAGTAGTCGGGCGGGGGGGCAAGAGACCCAGTACTTC. The encoded protein is CASSRAGGQETQYF.

CDR3 region: CAIHASGQGHTGELFF. In nucleotides, the CDR3 is TGTGCCATCCATGCATCGGGACAGGGACACACCGGGGAGCTGTTTTTT. V usage is TRBV7-2 and J usage is TRBJ2-2; 9 nucleotides match TRBD1. With V trimmed by 10 bases and J by 3 bases, 12 bases remained unmatched. Germline CDR1 is SGHTA and CDR2 is FQGNSA. The CDR3 is 16 residues long.

The chain employs TRBV25-1 and TRBJ1-6, with D unclear. The CDR3 is 17 residues long. Germline CDR1 is MGHDK and CDR2 is SYGVNS. The germline V and J ends were trimmed by 4 bases and 3 bases, with 16 bases remaining between them. CDR3 in amino acids: CASSGGPTRNYNSPLHF. In DNA, the CDR3 is TGTGCCAGCAGTGGAGGCCCGACGCGGAACTATAATTCACCCCTCCACTTT. Full variable domain (rest looked up from reference TRBV25-1 and TRBJ1-6): EADIYQTPRYLVIGTGKKITLECSQTMGHDKMYWYQQDPGMELHLIHYSYGVNSTEKGDLSSESTVSRIRTEHFPLTLESARPSHTSQYLCASSGGPTRNYNSPLHFGNGTRLTVT.

This clone appeared a single time. The J gene is TRBJ1-2, the V gene TRBV6-5; D not certain. The CDR3 loop spans 11 amino acids. Trimming removed 6 bases from V and 8 bases from J, with 10 bases in between. The V gene's germline CDR1 is MNHEY and CDR2 SVGAGI. The CDR3 DNA is TGTGCCAGCAGCCACAGCTTGGGCTACACCTTC. The encoded protein is CASSHSLGYTF.